This TCR beta chain was sequenced during a study of molecular identifiers for immune sequencing clone quantification (dated by TCRdb to 2016 to 2019). Regarding the research as a whole: In a replicate experiment, RNA from roughly 21,000 or 96,000 naive CD8 T cells was split into five aliquots, four of which were sequenced. CD8 T cells were used in a methods study to benchmark molecular-identifier clustering-based TCR repertoire sequencing (MIDCIRS) and TCR RNA copy counting.

Counted from cysteine to phenylalanine, this CDR3 has 17 amino acids. Here the CDR3 DNA is all that survives: 51 bases in frame from base 1. The junction carries 19 bases between V and J, which are trimmed by 2 bases and 6 bases respectively. As encoded in the germline V gene, CDR1 is MGHRA while CDR2 is YSYEKL. The library was obtained by PCR. The run used an Illumina HiSeq 4000. Bulk TCR libraries were generated as previously described, with the TCR primers listed in Table S5 used. Purification of total RNA was performed with the Qiagen AllPrep DNA/RNA kit. Reads from multiple sequencing runs of the same library were pooled before analysis. The authors processed their data as follows. Reads were retained only if an exact TCR constant sequence was present, and the retained reads were trimmed to 150 nt and grouped according to their 12-nt molecular barcodes. Within each barcode group, reads were sub-clustered at a 15% Levenshtein threshold, and quality-weighted consensus sequences were built per RNA molecule. Non-functional sequences were removed, as were lower-count sequences one edit away from another. Based on fitting two negative binomial distributions, any barcode sub-cluster with under 20% of the maximum read count was discarded. TCRdb cleaned the public reads at Q25 with fastp, built clones with MiXCR and kept in-frame beta chains. All rows with the same CDR3 protein become a single entry with the most common DNA and genes. TCRdb, not the authors, supplied the V and J calls. In this sample the table shows 20,000 to 30,000 distinct CDR3 sequences, roughly 17% of which occur a single time. Clones ranked in the top ten supply 0.99% of the sample.

Libraries of naive CD8 T cells were built from approximately 22,000 to 940,000 sorted cells, with 10%, 30% or 50% of the purified RNA used. Naive CD8 T cells were FACS-sorted as CD8+CD4-CCR7+CD45RA+ on a BD FACSAria II into RLT Plus buffer. To test detection sensitivity, Jurkat RNA equal to ten TCR copies was added to samples of roughly 19,000-1,100,000 naive CD8 T cells. CD8 T cells were enriched with RosetteSep CD8+ T Cell Enrichment Cocktail and Ficoll-Paque, followed by ACK red cell lysis. At least ten counts were recorded for this clonotype. Its antigen remains undetermined. Nothing much larger sits one base from this clone, and base qualities are not available. What the research found in general, with its limitations: Modeling gave about 3.2 recovered TCR RNA copies per cell versus about 10 by digital PCR, implying around 33% capture efficiency. Naive libraries contained spiked-in Jurkat TCR RNA (10 copies' worth), which is not part of the donor repertoire. Spiked-in Jurkat TCR RNA equivalent to a single cell was reported to be detectable even among one million naive CD8 T cells. Highly expanded clone sizes could be underestimated if identical TCR molecules share a barcode. When barcode sub-clustering was not used, chimeric consensus sequences inflated TCR diversity, with chimeras reaching as high as 47%. Clones above 20 RNA copies held over 99% of molecules in CMV-specific effector cells but under 1% in naive cells.

This chain is built from TRBV4-1 and TRBJ1-4, with the D segment identity uncertain. The sequencing sample was made of naive CD8+ T cells from blood, with Jurkat cell RNA spiked in. The cell subset or site label, as the study defines it: FACS-sorted CD8+CD4-CCR7+CD45RA+ naive T cells. This clonotype originated in a human donor in good health. Some libraries in this study had Jurkat cell RNA spiked in. The CDR3 region has the sequence CASSQLLSTALDEKLFF. At the DNA level, the sequence is TGCGCCAGCAGCCAATTGCTCTCCACTGCTCTAGATGAAAAACTGTTTTTT.